This T cell receptor beta chain derives from a study of TIL therapy for anti-PD-1-resistant metastatic lung cancer. Study information: Median patient age was almost 55, ranging about 38-75 years.

Time point in this sample: pre-treatment sample, taken before nivolumab and TIL therapy. Most excised metastases sampled were pleural nodules or supraclavicular lymph nodes. The libraries were made with immunoSEQ v3. The repertoire was sequenced with immunoSEQ multiplex PCR; TCRdb's copy has only in-frame clones and lacks some. Of 95,000 or so clones listed, 55% to 75% are singletons. Findings of the study overall: The cohort had more treatment-naive, never-smoker and oncogene-addicted patients than typical. Compared with baseline intratumoral T cells, expanded TIL cultures were more clonal and less diverse (around 6% vs 30%).

Comment on this clone: What it binds is not known.

Germline values: CDR1 SGHTA, CDR2 FQGTGA. With 4 bases removed from V and 7 bases from J, the gap between germline ends came to 17 bases. The CDR3 loop spans 15 amino acids. Sequencing was performed on tumor tissue, taken at baseline. This receptor was identified in a person between 25 and 79 years old with non-small cell lung cancer. The chain joins TRBV7-3 to TRBJ2-1; TRBD2 is a possible D gene (6 bases). For the CDR3, the DNA is TGTGCCAGCAGCTCGGGACTCCGGAAATTTAATGAGCAGTTCTTC. Its translation is CASSSGLRKFNEQFF.